Below are 6 T cell receptor beta chains sequenced from a single sample in a study of blood T cell repertoires in COVID-19. Only in-frame clones appear in the TCRdb table, and some are missing; sequencing was by immunoSEQ multiplex PCR. The sample holds 200,000 to 250,000 clones, about 84% seen once. The sample consisted of PBMCs or T cells enriched from blood (not recorded which). The receptors here all came from a woman in her forties or fifties who had recovered from COVID-19.

The rearrangement uses TRBV3-1 (or the pseudogene TRBV3-2) and TRBJ1-2; 8 nucleotides align to TRBD1. Per the germline V gene, CDR1 is LGHDT and CDR2 is YNNKEL (reference sequence). The V gene end was trimmed by 4 bases and the J gene end by 7 bases; junction bases not matched to a gene: 8. The CDR3 spans 14 residues. CDR3 DNA: TGTGCCAGCAGCCTCTCCGACAGGGGTTCTGGCTACACCTTC. This translates into CASSLSDRGSGYTF.

V is TRBV28 and J is TRBJ2-7; perhaps TRBD2 as D (5 bases). The V end was cut by 3 bases, the J end by 3 bases, with 15 bases between. The CDR3 is 15 residues long. Germline V gene lookup returns CDR1 MDHEN and CDR2 SYDVKM. The CDR3 DNA follows: TGTGCCAGCAGTTTGGGCTCGTCGAGGGACTACGAGCAGTACTTC. This sequence encodes CASSLGSSRDYEQYF.

The gene calls are TRBV29-1 and TRBJ2-1; 7 bases are a match to TRBD2. CDR1 SQVTM and CDR2 ANQGSEA come from the germline V gene. Trimming at V came to 2 bases and at J to 4 bases, leaving 5 bases not matched to a gene. CDR3 length equals 14 residues. The CDR3 here is CSVELLAGYNEQFF. As DNA, the CDR3 is TGCAGCGTTGAATTGTTAGCGGGTTACAATGAGCAGTTCTTC.

The gene calls are TRBV28 and TRBJ2-7; 7 positions match TRBD1. Germline lookup yields CDR1 MDHEN and CDR2 SYDVKM. The length of the CDR3 is 15 residues. J gave up 3 bases and V 1 base, and 6 bases lay outside the gene matches. CDR3 nucleotide sequence: TGTGCCAGCAGTTTATCAACGACAGGGATCTACGAGCAGTACTTC. It codes for CASSLSTTGIYEQYF.

The chain carries TRBV9 and TRBJ1-1; D unclear. Trimming removed 4 bases from V and 1 base from J, with 11 bases in between. The CDR3 totals 14 residues. Germline assignment: CDR1 SGDLS and CDR2 YYNGEE. The CDR3 bases are TGTGCCAGCAGCTCTCAGCCGGGGAACACTGAAGCTTTCTTT. It specifies CASSSQPGNTEAFF.

The CDR3 nucleotides read TGTGCCAGCAGCTCACAGCCGGGACAGGGGGCGTCTAATGAAAAACTGTTTTTT. Translation gives CASSSQPGQGASNEKLFF. This chain uses TRBV7-2 with TRBJ1-4; 12 nucleotides align to TRBD1. Germline loops: CDR1 SGHTA, CDR2 FQGNSA. This CDR3 has 18 amino acids. V gave up 4 bases and J gave up 3 bases; unmatched junction bases: 9. Complete variable domain (other parts from reference TRBV7-2 and TRBJ1-4): GAGVSQSPSNKVTEKGKDVELRCDPISGHTALYWYRQSLGQGLEFLIYFQGNSAPDKSGLPSDRFSAERTGGSVSTLTIQRTQQEDSAVYLCASSSQPGQGASNEKLFFGSGTQLSVL.